Sequencing of this T cell receptor (beta chain) was carried out in a study of T cells in Graves' hyperthyroidism and ophthalmopathy. This clonotype has a count of ten or more. The CDR3 loop spans 13 amino acids. The ends lost 6 bases at V and 4 bases at J; junction bases unmatched: 4. The investigators amplified TCR beta CDR3 regions from RNA transcripts. Researchers ran a first-round RT-PCR on the TCR CDR3 using the HTBI primer set. TCRdb re-analysed the multiplex PCR reads in MiXCR, keeping a single row per CDR3 protein. The data contain about 500,000 distinct CDR3 sequences, under 15% of them seen just once; the ten biggest clones take up around 17%.

The sequenced sample was blood. This clonotype was obtained from a woman between 18 and 30 years old with Graves' hyperthyroidism. The chain links TRBV12-3 or TRBV12-4 to TRBJ1-2; 8 bases agree with TRBD1. The DNA for the CDR3 is TGTGCCAGCAGAAACAGGGGGAGCTATGGCTACACCTTC. Translated: CASRNRGSYGYTF.